These 29 T cell receptor beta chains came from one sample sequenced in a study of T cells in Graves' hyperthyroidism and ophthalmopathy. Amplification yielded TCR beta CDR3 regions, with RNA transcripts as the source. First-round RT-PCR of the TCR CDR3 relied on the HTBI primer set. TCRdb redid the calling of the multiplex PCR reads with MiXCR, one entry per CDR3 protein. The sample shows 250,000 or so distinct CDR3 sequences, about 16% of them seen only once. The material sequenced was blood. The receptors shown here come from a woman aged 50 to 60 with Graves' hyperthyroidism that later progressed to Graves' ophthalmopathy.

The J gene is TRBJ2-1, the V gene TRBV28; 10 bases are shared with TRBD1. Germline values: CDR1 MDHEN, CDR2 SYDVKM. The CDR3 runs 11 residues. V gave up 3 bases and J gave up 15 bases; unmatched junction bases: 2. The CDR3, as DNA: TGTGCCAGCAGTTTTCGGGACAGGGGGTTCTTC. This sequence encodes CASSFRDRGFF.

Ten or more counts support this clonotype. This chain connects TRBV19 to TRBJ1-5; TRBD1 agrees at 9 bases. The CDR3 sequence is 19 residues long. CDR1 and CDR2 from the germline V gene are LNHDA and SQIVND (reference sequence). The trim removed 1 base at V and 4 bases at J, leaving 14 bases unmatched. The CDR3 is CASSIVWTGVSGGNQPQHF. The CDR3 region has the DNA TGTGCCAGTAGTATAGTTTGGACAGGGGTATCGGGAGGAAATCAGCCCCAGCATTTT.

This clonotype appeared many times. The chain has TRBV28 and TRBJ1-2, with TRBD1 as a possible D gene (5 bases). The germline gives CDR1 MDHEN, CDR2 SYDVKM. Trimming removed 6 bases from V and 10 bases from J, with 12 bases in between. The CDR3 loop spans 11 amino acids. This CDR3 is CASSLRGDYTF. Here the CDR3 DNA reads TGTGCCAGCAGCCTTCGGGGCGACTACACCTTC.

This clonotype was detected many times. The chain carries TRBV20-1 and TRBJ1-1; D gene ambiguous. V lost 3 bases and J 6 bases, leaving 14 bases between the germline ends. Germline V gene sequence: CDR1 DFQATT, CDR2 SNEGSKA (reference sequence). CDR3 size: 13 residues. The CDR3 is CSASPGLRAEAFF. DNA for the CDR3: TGCAGTGCTAGCCCCGGGTTGAGGGCTGAAGCTTTCTTT.

This clonotype was seen a few times. This chain connects TRBV6-1 to TRBJ2-7; 7 bases are a match to TRBD2. The V gene end was trimmed by 0 bases and the J gene end by 2 bases; junction bases not matched to a gene: 10. The CDR3 runs 17 residues. CDR1 is MNHNS, CDR2 SASEGT, per germline. CDR3 amino acids: CASSEALWREPPYEQYF. The CDR3, as DNA: TGTGCCAGCAGTGAAGCACTTTGGCGGGAGCCCCCCTACGAGCAGTACTTC.

This clonotype has at least ten counts. V is TRBV20-1 and J is TRBJ1-6; TRBD1 aligns across 8 bases. Germline assignment: CDR1 DFQATT and CDR2 SNEGSKA (reference sequence). J lost 9 bases, V lost 3 bases, and 7 bases had no gene match. This CDR3 has 14 amino acids. The CDR3 region has the DNA TGCAGTGCTAGCAGGGGGCGGGATGGTTCACCCCTCCACTTT. Its protein is CSASRGRDGSPLHF.

This clonotype was counted between two and nine times. This chain joins TRBV10-3 and TRBJ2-3; TRBD2 agrees at 15 bases. The V gene end was trimmed by 5 bases and the J gene end by 3 bases; junction bases not matched to a gene: 6. Germline lookup yields CDR1 ENHRY and CDR2 SYGVKD. The length of the CDR3 is 17 residues. This chain's CDR3 is CAISRTGLAGGTDTQYF. The DNA of the CDR3 is TGTGCCATCAGTCGAACGGGACTAGCGGGAGGAACAGATACGCAGTATTTT.

CDR3 region: CAWSRLAGRPYEQYF. The CDR3 region has the DNA TGTGCCTGGAGTAGACTAGCGGGGCGTCCCTACGAGCAGTACTTC. The chain joins TRBV30 to TRBJ2-7; 11 bases are a match to TRBD2. Losses at the gene ends were 2 bases for V and 2 bases for J; bases not matched to a gene: 5. This CDR3 comprises 15 residues. Germline V gene data show CDR1 as GTSNPN and CDR2 as SVGIG (reference sequence).

This clonotype came up many times. The genes are TRBV7-4 and TRBJ2-3; 9 nucleotides align to TRBD1. Germline V gives CDR1 SGHVT, CDR2 SQSDAQ. The CDR3 has 12 amino acids. V dropped 4 bases and J dropped 14; count of bases not matched to a gene: 7. In nucleotides, the CDR3 is TGTGCCAGCAGCTACGGACAGGGGAGTATGTATTTT. Protein sequence: CASSYGQGSMYF. Full variable domain (remainder filled in from reference TRBV7-4 and TRBJ2-3): GAGVSQSPRYKVAKRGRDVALRCDSISGHVTLYWYRQTLGQGSEVLTYSQSDAQRDKSGRPSGRFSAERPERSVSTLKIQRTEQGDSAVYLCASSYGQGSMYFGPGTRLTVL.

This clonotype has only a few counts. The J gene is TRBJ1-1, the V gene TRBV6-1; D is uncertain. V was pared by 4 bases and J by 3 bases, with 12 bases between. The germline gives CDR1 MNHNS, CDR2 SASEGT. CDR3 size: 14 residues. The CDR3 coding sequence is TGTGCCAGCAGTGCCCAGTCGGCTCACACTGAAGCTTTCTTT. This translates into CASSAQSAHTEAFF.

Ten or more counts support this clonotype. The genes are TRBV11-2 and TRBJ2-1; 7 nucleotides line up with TRBD2. Germline V gene lookup returns CDR1 SGHAT and CDR2 FQNNGV. The CDR3 totals 18 residues. The ends lost 2 bases at V and 1 base at J; junction bases unmatched: 11. Here the CDR3 DNA reads TGTGCCAGCAGCTTAAGTCGCGGGAGTTGGGAGTCCTACAATGAGCAGTTCTTC. This translates into CASSLSRGSWESYNEQFF.

As to this clonotype: The missing conserved phenylalanine or tryptophan at the end of this CDR3 makes a read error likely. The chain has TRBV19 and TRBJ2-1, with 8 bases matching TRBD1. The CDR3 totals 14 residues. Per the germline V gene, CDR1 is LNHDA and CDR2 is SQIVND (reference sequence). J gave up 5 bases and V 5 bases, and 5 bases lay outside the gene matches. CDR3 in amino acids: CASSERQGNNEQFS. The CDR3 DNA reads as TGTGCCAGTAGTGAGAGACAGGGGAACAATGAGCAGTTCTCC.

In this sample, this clonotype turned up once. This clone may be a read error of a much larger clone one base away. The chain employs TRBV24-1 and TRBJ2-1; a possible D gene is TRBD2 (5 bases). Germline-derived CDR1 and CDR2 are KGHDR and SFDVKD. CDR3 length: 15 residues. V dropped 3 bases and J dropped 8 bases, with 16 bases sitting between them. The CDR3 sequence: CATSDPRRGIDEQFF. The CDR3 coding sequence is TGTGCCACCAGTGATCCAAGACGGGGTATAGATGAGCAGTTCTTC.

This clonotype appeared many times. This sequence joins TRBV29-1 and TRBJ2-2; D is undetermined. The germline V gene encodes CDR1 SQVTM and CDR2 ANQGSEA. Trimming left V 3 bases short and J 4 bases short, with 9 bases between. The CDR3 runs 13 residues. CDR3 region: CSVERWGTGELFF. In DNA, the CDR3 is TGCAGCGTTGAGCGGTGGGGCACCGGGGAGCTGTTTTTT.

Ten or more counts support this clonotype. The gene calls are TRBV5-6 and TRBJ2-1; D not certain. V was trimmed by 0 bases and J by 6 bases, leaving 4 bases between them. This CDR3 is 12 amino acids long. Germline CDR1 and CDR2: SGHDT and YYEEEE. The CDR3 nucleotides are TGTGCCAGCAGCTTGGTGCGCAATGAGCAGTTCTTC. Residues: CASSLVRNEQFF. Looking up the rest from reference TRBV5-6 and TRBJ2-1 gives the full variable domain: DAGVTQSPTHLIKTRGQQVTLRCSPKSGHDTVSWYQQALGQGPQFIFQYYEEEERQRGNFPDRFSGHQFPNYSSELNVNALLLGDSALYLCASSLVRNEQFFGPGTRLTVL.

The chain combines TRBV30 with TRBJ1-2, with 9 nucleotides matching TRBD1. CDR3 length: 16 amino acids. Germline V gene data show CDR1 as GTSNPN and CDR2 as SVGIG (reference sequence). The V and J ends lost 3 bases and 4 bases, in that order; junction bases with no gene match: 12. The CDR3 here is CAWRGQGLGEGYGYTF. The CDR3 nucleotides read TGTGCCTGGAGGGGACAGGGCTTAGGTGAAGGCTATGGCTACACCTTC.

Concerning this clonotype itself: A junction boundary mismatches the germline segment, possibly from a read error. CDR3 DNA: TGTGCCAGTAGTACCAGACAGGGGGTGTACACCGGGGTGCTGTTTTTT. Residues: CASSTRQGVYTGVLFF. V is TRBV19 and J is TRBJ2-2, with 9 nucleotides matching TRBD1. CDR1 is LNHDA, CDR2 SQIVND, per germline (reference sequence). The CDR3 consists of 16 residues.

This clonotype was seen repeatedly, ten times or more. This chain joins TRBV6-1 and TRBJ2-7; weak D call: TRBD1 (5 bases). The CDR3 totals 15 residues. Per the germline V gene, CDR1 is MNHNS and CDR2 is SASEGT. V was pared by 6 bases and J by 3 bases, with 18 bases between. CDR3 sequence reads: CASSPQGWKVYEQYF. Written as DNA, the CDR3 is TGTGCCAGCAGCCCCCAGGGATGGAAAGTCTACGAGCAGTACTTC.

This clonotype has a count of ten or more. The chain employs TRBV20-1 and TRBJ2-4; TRBD2 aligns across 15 bases. The CDR3 covers 16 residues. The V gene's germline CDR1 is DFQATT and CDR2 SNEGSKA (reference sequence). V shed 3 bases, J shed 5 bases, and the junction held 5 bases outside the gene matches. DNA for the CDR3: TGCAGTGCTAGCCCTGGACTAGCGGGAGGGCAAAACATTCAGTACTTC. It codes for CSASPGLAGGQNIQYF.

Regarding this clonotype: A read error may be the cause here, since a much bigger clone is one base away. Here the CDR3 reads CAGSPVTRSGNTIYF. The CDR3 coding sequence is TGTGCCGGCAGCCCCGTGACTCGCTCTGGAAACACCATATATTTT. The V and J genes are TRBV28 and TRBJ1-3; D is undetermined. The CDR3 consists of 15 residues. The germline V gene encodes CDR1 MDHEN and CDR2 SYDVKM.

This clonotype was counted many times. The gene calls are TRBV7-8 and TRBJ2-1; 14 positions agree with TRBD2. The germline V gene encodes CDR1 SGHVS and CDR2 FQNEAQ. The trim removed 0 bases at V and 6 bases at J, leaving 1 base unmatched. The CDR3 has 16 amino acids. The CDR3 loop reads CASSLAGLAGVNEQFF. The CDR3 DNA follows: TGTGCCAGCAGCTTAGCGGGACTAGCGGGAGTCAATGAGCAGTTCTTC.

The chain recombines TRBV11-2 with TRBJ2-3, with D unresolved. The V and J ends lost 5 bases and 0 bases respectively, with 15 bases between them. The CDR3 is 16 residues long. In germline, CDR1 is SGHAT, CDR2 FQNNGV. The CDR3 sequence: CASSPSESTSTDTQYF. The CDR3 region has the DNA TGTGCCAGCAGCCCTTCTGAGAGTACTAGCACAGATACGCAGTATTTT. Combining the CDR3 with reference TRBV11-2 and TRBJ2-3 gives the whole variable domain EAGVAQSPRYKIIEKRQSVAFWCNPISGHATLYWYQQILGQGPKLLIQFQNNGVVDDSQLPKDRFSAERLKGVDSTLKIQPAKLEDSAVYLCASSPSESTSTDTQYFGPGTRLTVL.

This clonotype was seen only a few times. The chain recombines TRBV6-1 with TRBJ2-2; D uncertain. With 4 bases removed from V and 1 base from J, the gap between germline ends came to 7 bases. CDR1 and CDR2 from the germline V gene are MNHNS and SASEGT. The CDR3 consists of 14 residues. CDR3 sequence: CASSVPRNTGELFF. The CDR3 DNA follows: TGTGCCAGCAGTGTACCCAGGAACACCGGGGAGCTGTTTTTT.

This clonotype was seen ten or more times. V is TRBV20-1 and J is TRBJ2-7; D possibly corresponds to TRBD2 (5 bases). Germline V gene data show CDR1 as DFQATT and CDR2 as SNEGSKA (reference sequence). The ends were cut back, 5 bases at V and 1 base at J, with 18 bases in the middle. This CDR3 spans 15 amino acids. CDR3 in DNA: TGCAGTGCTCGATCGCGGAGGAAAGAGTCCTACGAGCAGTACTTC. As protein: CSARSRRKESYEQYF.

This clonotype was recorded at least ten times. The V and J genes are TRBV27 and TRBJ1-5; D perhaps matches TRBD1 (6 bases). The germline V gene encodes CDR1 MNHEY and CDR2 SMNVEV (reference sequence). The ends were cut back, 5 bases at V and 1 base at J, with 12 bases in the middle. This CDR3 is built from 15 residues. The CDR3 region is CASSTDRRSNQPQHF. CDR3 in DNA: TGTGCCAGCAGTACTGACAGGCGAAGCAATCAGCCCCAGCATTTT.

The chain uses TRBV7-6 and TRBJ2-3; D ambiguous. V was trimmed by 1 base and J by 2 bases, leaving 10 bases between them. CDR3 length: 15 residues. Germline CDR1 is SGHVS and CDR2 is FNYEAQ. CDR3 nucleotides: TGTGCCAGCAGCTTAGAGGACGCTCCCACAGATACGCAGTATTTT. Translating gives CASSLEDAPTDTQYF.

This clonotype was seen repeatedly, ten times or more. The chain uses TRBV3-1 and TRBJ2-2; 14 bases match TRBD2. The V gene end was trimmed by 4 bases and the J gene end by 9 bases; junction bases not matched to a gene: 4. CDR1 and CDR2 from the germline V gene are LGHDT and YNNKEL (reference sequence). The CDR3 runs to 15 residues. CDR3 nucleotide sequence: TGTGCCAGCAGCCCGGGACTAGCGGGAGTCAGGGAGCTGTTTTTT. Translated: CASSPGLAGVRELFF.

This clonotype was seen repeatedly, ten times or more. This sequence joins TRBV7-3 and TRBJ2-7; D may match TRBD1 or TRBD2 (5 bases each). Germline assignment: CDR1 SGHTA and CDR2 FQGTGA. The CDR3 extends over 15 amino acids. The V end lost 1 base, the J end lost 0 bases, and 10 bases lay between the germline ends. CDR3 nucleotides: TGTGCCAGCAGCTTAAGGGGGTCCCACTCCTACGAGCAGTACTTC. This encodes CASSLRGSHSYEQYF.

This clonotype was recorded at least ten times. The chain uses TRBV20-1 and TRBJ2-3; 9 nucleotides line up with TRBD2. Germline assignment: CDR1 DFQATT and CDR2 SNEGSKA (reference sequence). The CDR3 contains 16 residues. V lost 0 bases, J lost 2 bases, and 6 bases stayed unmatched. The CDR3 reads CSARDPSSGTTDTQYF. DNA of the CDR3: TGCAGTGCTAGAGATCCGTCTAGCGGGACCACAGATACGCAGTATTTT.